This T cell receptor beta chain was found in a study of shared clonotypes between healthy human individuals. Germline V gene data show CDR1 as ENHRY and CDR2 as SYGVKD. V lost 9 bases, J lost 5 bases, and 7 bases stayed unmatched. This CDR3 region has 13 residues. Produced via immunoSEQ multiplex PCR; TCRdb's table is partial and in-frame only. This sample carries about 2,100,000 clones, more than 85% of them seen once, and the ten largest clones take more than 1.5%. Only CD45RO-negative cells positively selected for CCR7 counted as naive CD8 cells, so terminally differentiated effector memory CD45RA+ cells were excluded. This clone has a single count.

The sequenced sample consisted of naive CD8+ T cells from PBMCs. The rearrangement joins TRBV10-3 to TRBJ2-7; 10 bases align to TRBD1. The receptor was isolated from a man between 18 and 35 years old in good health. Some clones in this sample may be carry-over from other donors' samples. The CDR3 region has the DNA TGTGCCATGGCCGGGACAGGGGTAGACGAGCAGTACTTC. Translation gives CAMAGTGVDEQYF.